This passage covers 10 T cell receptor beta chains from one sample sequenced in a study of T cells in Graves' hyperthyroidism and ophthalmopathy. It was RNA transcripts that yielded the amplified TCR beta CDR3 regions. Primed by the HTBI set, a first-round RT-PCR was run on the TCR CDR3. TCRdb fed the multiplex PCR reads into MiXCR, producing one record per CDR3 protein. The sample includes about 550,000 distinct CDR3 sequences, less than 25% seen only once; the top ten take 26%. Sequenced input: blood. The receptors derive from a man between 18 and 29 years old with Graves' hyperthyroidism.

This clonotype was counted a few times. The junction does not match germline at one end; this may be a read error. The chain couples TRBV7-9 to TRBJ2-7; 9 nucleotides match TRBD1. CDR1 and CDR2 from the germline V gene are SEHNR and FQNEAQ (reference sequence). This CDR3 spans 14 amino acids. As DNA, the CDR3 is TGTTCCAGCAGCTTAGGGACAGGGAGTCGGGAGCAGTACTTC. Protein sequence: CSSSLGTGSREQYF.

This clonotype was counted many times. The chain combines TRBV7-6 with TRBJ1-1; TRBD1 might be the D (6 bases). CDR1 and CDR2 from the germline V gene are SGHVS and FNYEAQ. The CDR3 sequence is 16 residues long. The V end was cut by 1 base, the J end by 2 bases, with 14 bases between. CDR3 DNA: TGTGCCAGCAGCTTAGAGTCTGGCAGGGGAAACACTGAAGCTTTCTTT. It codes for CASSLESGRGNTEAFF. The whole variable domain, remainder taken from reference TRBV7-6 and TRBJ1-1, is GAGVSQSPRYKVTKRGQDVALRCDPISGHVSLYWYRQALGQGPEFLTYFNYEAQQDKSGLPNDRFSAERPEGSISTLTIQRTEQRDSAMYRCASSLESGRGNTEAFFGQGTRLTVV.

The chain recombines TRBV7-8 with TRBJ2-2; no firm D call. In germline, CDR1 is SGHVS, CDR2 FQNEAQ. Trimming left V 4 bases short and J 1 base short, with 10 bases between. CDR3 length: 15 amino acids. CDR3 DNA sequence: TGTGCCAGCAGCTCGATAGGACGGAACACCGGGGAGCTGTTTTTT. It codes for CASSSIGRNTGELFF.

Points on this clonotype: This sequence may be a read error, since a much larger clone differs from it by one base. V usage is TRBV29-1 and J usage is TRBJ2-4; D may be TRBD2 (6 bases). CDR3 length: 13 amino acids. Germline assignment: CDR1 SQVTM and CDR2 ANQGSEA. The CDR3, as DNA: TGCAGCGGAAAGACTAGATCCAAAAACATGCAGTACTTC. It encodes CSGKTRSKNMQYF.

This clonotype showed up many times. The DNA for the CDR3 is TGTGCCAGTAGTATCTGGGACAGGGGGCCAGAAGCTTTCTTT. Amino acids: CASSIWDRGPEAFF. This sequence joins TRBV19 and TRBJ1-1, with 12 bases matching TRBD1. Trimming cost V 3 bases and J 8 bases; bases outside gene matches: 4. This CDR3 region has 14 residues. Germline V gene lookup returns CDR1 LNHDA and CDR2 SQIVND (reference sequence).

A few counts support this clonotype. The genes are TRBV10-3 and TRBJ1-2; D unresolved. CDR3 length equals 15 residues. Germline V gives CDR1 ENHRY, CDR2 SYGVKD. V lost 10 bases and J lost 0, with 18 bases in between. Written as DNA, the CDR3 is TGTGCCACCTCAAAGGCACGGGATACTAACTATGGCTACACCTTC. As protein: CATSKARDTNYGYTF.

The CDR3 protein is CASSDIDRYEQYF. As DNA, the CDR3 is TGTGCCAGTAGTGACATTGATCGCTACGAGCAGTACTTC. The chain combines TRBV19 with TRBJ2-7; no firm D call. This CDR3 comprises 13 residues. Trimming stripped 5 bases from V and 3 bases from J, with 11 bases between. Germline CDR1 and CDR2: LNHDA and SQIVND (reference sequence).

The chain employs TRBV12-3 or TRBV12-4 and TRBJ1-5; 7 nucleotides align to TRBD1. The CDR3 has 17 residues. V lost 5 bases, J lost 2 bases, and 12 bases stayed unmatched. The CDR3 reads CASSPEGAGLGNQPQHF. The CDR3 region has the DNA TGTGCCAGCAGTCCCGAGGGGGCAGGGCTCGGCAATCAGCCCCAGCATTTT.

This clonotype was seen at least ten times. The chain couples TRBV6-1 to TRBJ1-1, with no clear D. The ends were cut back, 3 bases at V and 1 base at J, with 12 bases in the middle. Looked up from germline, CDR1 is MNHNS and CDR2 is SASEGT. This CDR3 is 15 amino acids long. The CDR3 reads CASSDRARPNTEAFF. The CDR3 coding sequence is TGTGCCAGCAGTGATCGGGCCAGGCCGAACACTGAAGCTTTCTTT.

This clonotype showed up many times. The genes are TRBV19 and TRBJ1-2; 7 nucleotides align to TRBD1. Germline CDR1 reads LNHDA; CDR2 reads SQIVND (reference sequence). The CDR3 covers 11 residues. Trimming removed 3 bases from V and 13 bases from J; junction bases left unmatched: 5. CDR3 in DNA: TGTGCCAGTAGTATTGGGACAGCACTCACCTTC. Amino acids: CASSIGTALTF.